One sample yielded the 25 T cell receptor beta chains listed below, sequenced in a study of monozygotic twins with inflammatory bowel disease. Using the 5' RACE reads, TCRdb records one entry per CDR3 protein without DNA. The specimen's table records over 130,000 distinct CDR3 sequences. What was sequenced was blood. Receptors originate from a human donor with ulcerative colitis or Crohn's disease, or a healthy co-twin of an affected twin (not recorded which).

The CDR3 sequence: CASSPGAGYYEQYF. This sequence joins TRBV5-1 and TRBJ2-7; TCRdb selects TRBD1, and the lack of DNA leaves this call unchecked. The CDR3 has 14 amino acids. CDR1 is SGHRS and CDR2 is YFSETQ in the germline V gene.

The J gene is TRBJ2-5, the V gene TRBV5-4; no DNA is available, so the TRBD1 call from TCRdb remains unchecked. The germline V gene encodes CDR1 SGHNT and CDR2 YYREEE (reference sequence). The CDR3 extends over 15 amino acids. The CDR3 sequence: CASQTGQGLLETQYF.

V and J are TRBV9 and TRBJ2-5; TCRdb's assignment of TRBD2 cannot be checked, as there is no DNA. CDR1 and CDR2 from the germline V gene are SGDLS and YYNGEE. The CDR3 is made up of 14 amino acids. CDR3 amino acids: CASSIGGAQETQYF.

The V gene is TRBV4-1, the J gene TRBJ2-5. The CDR3 totals 15 residues. The V gene's germline CDR1 is MGHRA and CDR2 YSYEKL. CDR3 sequence: CASSQDEDGRETQYF.

This chain joins TRBV12-3 or TRBV12-4 and TRBJ2-5; TCRdb lists TRBD1, though no DNA is available to test this call. The CDR3 runs 15 residues. The CDR3 reads CASSLKTGGAETQYF.

V and J are TRBV7-6 and TRBJ2-2; TCRdb outputs TRBD1, but without DNA this stays unchecked. Germline V gene data show CDR1 as SGHVS and CDR2 as FNYEAQ. The CDR3 loop spans 16 amino acids. The CDR3 sequence is CASSLVGGWNTGELFF.

J is TRBJ2-7 and V is TRBV29-1. The CDR3 spans 11 residues. CDR1 is SQVTM and CDR2 is ANQGSEA in the germline V gene. This CDR3 is CSVRTSYEQYF.

The chain links TRBV5-1 to TRBJ1-2; TCRdb's assignment of TRBD1 cannot be checked, as there is no DNA. Germline CDR1 is SGHRS and CDR2 is YFSETQ. The CDR3 is made up of 17 amino acids. The CDR3 loop reads CASSLDIGTGINYGYTF.

The genes are TRBV5-6 and TRBJ1-1; lacking DNA, the TRBD1 call made by TCRdb goes unchecked. This CDR3 region has 15 residues. The germline gives CDR1 SGHDT, CDR2 YYEEEE. The CDR3 sequence is CASSLVVTGDTEAFF.

The genes are TRBV2 and TRBJ2-3; TCRdb outputs TRBD1, but without DNA this stays unchecked. CDR1 SNHLY and CDR2 FYNNEI come from the germline V gene. There are 13 residues in the CDR3. This chain's CDR3 is CATNWAPGDTQYF.

The genes are TRBV7-2 and TRBJ1-1. The CDR3 loop spans 13 amino acids. Germline-derived CDR1 and CDR2 are SGHTA and FQGNSA. CDR3 in amino acids: CASSSQQNTEAFF.

This chain uses TRBV5-1 with TRBJ1-1. The germline V gene encodes CDR1 SGHRS and CDR2 YFSETQ. CDR3 length: 14 residues. The CDR3: CASSLGGLNTEAFF. The full variable domain, completed using reference TRBV5-1 and TRBJ1-1, is KAGVTQTPRYLIKTRGQQVTLSCSPISGHRSVSWYQQTPGQGLQFLFEYFSETQRNKGNFPGRFSGRQFSNSRSEMNVSTLELGDSALYLCASSLGGLNTEAFFGQGTRLTVV.

The chain is built from TRBV7-2 and TRBJ2-2; the D call from TCRdb, TRBD1, cannot be confirmed without DNA. The germline V gene has CDR1 SGHTA and CDR2 FQGNSA. This CDR3 spans 16 amino acids. The CDR3: CASSLLGTGNTGELFF.

The rearrangement joins TRBV3-1 to TRBJ2-6; with no DNA, the TCRdb D assignment of TRBD2 cannot be verified. Germline V CDR1 and CDR2: LGHDT, YNNKEL (reference sequence). The CDR3 totals 18 residues. The CDR3 reads CASSRIAGGNSGANVLTF.

The rearrangement links TRBV20-1 to TRBJ1-1. The CDR3 runs to 13 residues. In germline, CDR1 is DFQATT, CDR2 SNEGSKA (reference sequence). The CDR3 spells CSARRQLNTEAFF.

The rearrangement joins TRBV25-1 to TRBJ2-5; TCRdb outputs TRBD1, but without DNA this stays unchecked. This CDR3 spans 14 amino acids. CDR1 is MGHDK and CDR2 is SYGVNS in the germline V gene. The CDR3 sequence: CASSEFAGRETQYF.

The V call is TRBV5-1, the J call TRBJ1-4; TCRdb gives TRBD1 as the D gene, but with no DNA this cannot be confirmed. The CDR3 extends over 15 amino acids. CDR1 SGHRS and CDR2 YFSETQ come from the germline V gene. The CDR3 loop reads CASSGGTANNEKLFF. Full variable domain (outside the CDR3, taken from reference TRBV5-1 and TRBJ1-4): KAGVTQTPRYLIKTRGQQVTLSCSPISGHRSVSWYQQTPGQGLQFLFEYFSETQRNKGNFPGRFSGRQFSNSRSEMNVSTLELGDSALYLCASSGGTANNEKLFFGSGTQLSVL.

The chain links TRBV7-2 to TRBJ2-7; TCRdb gives TRBD2 as the D gene, but with no DNA this cannot be confirmed. The CDR3 spans 12 residues. The germline CDR1 and CDR2 sequences are SGHTA and FQGNSA. CDR3: CASSQGGAEQYF.

The chain is built from TRBV5-1 and TRBJ2-4. The CDR3 contains 15 residues. The germline V gene encodes CDR1 SGHRS and CDR2 YFSETQ. The CDR3 reads CASSQIDGAKNIQYF.

This chain joins TRBV6-1 and TRBJ2-3; TCRdb's D call, TRBD1, is unchecked because there is no DNA. Germline V gene lookup returns CDR1 MNHNS and CDR2 SASEGT. This CDR3 spans 16 amino acids. The CDR3 is CATRDPGGFGPDTQYF.

The chain links TRBV19 to TRBJ2-1; the D call from TCRdb, TRBD2, cannot be confirmed without DNA. The CDR3 is 17 amino acids. Per germline, CDR1 LNHDA and CDR2 SQIVND (reference sequence). This CDR3 is CASKVGTSGGPYNEQFF.

The chain has TRBV19 and TRBJ2-2. This CDR3 contains 18 residues. From germline, CDR1 is LNHDA and CDR2 SQIVND (reference sequence). The chain's CDR3 is CASSIRSSGSQSTGELFF.

The gene calls are TRBV20-1 and TRBJ2-7; TCRdb outputs TRBD1, but without DNA this stays unchecked. This CDR3 region has 14 residues. Germline CDR1 and CDR2: DFQATT and SNEGSKA (reference sequence). CDR3 residues: CSAPGRSNSYEQYF.

The chain employs TRBV7-2 and TRBJ2-7. The CDR3 runs 14 residues. CDR1 is SGHTA and CDR2 is FQGNSA in the germline V gene. The CDR3 here is CASSLEGSSYEQYF.

The chain recombines TRBV12-3 or TRBV12-4 with TRBJ1-6; TCRdb's D gene call, TRBD1, goes unchecked for lack of DNA. The CDR3 runs 13 residues. CDR3 sequence reads: CASSLTTGRPLHF.